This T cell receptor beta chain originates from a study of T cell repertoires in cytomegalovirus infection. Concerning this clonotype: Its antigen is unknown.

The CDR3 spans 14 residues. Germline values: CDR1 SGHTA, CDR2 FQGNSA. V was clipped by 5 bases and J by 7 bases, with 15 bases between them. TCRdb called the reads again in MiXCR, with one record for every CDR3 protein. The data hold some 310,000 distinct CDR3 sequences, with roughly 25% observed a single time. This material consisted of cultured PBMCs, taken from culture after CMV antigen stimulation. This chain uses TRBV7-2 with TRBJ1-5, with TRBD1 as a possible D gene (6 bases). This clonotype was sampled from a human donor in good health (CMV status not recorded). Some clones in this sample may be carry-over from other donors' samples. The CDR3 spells CASSQQGRGQPQHF. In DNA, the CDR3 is TGTGCCAGCAGCCAGCAGGGGAGGGGACAGCCCCAGCATTTT.